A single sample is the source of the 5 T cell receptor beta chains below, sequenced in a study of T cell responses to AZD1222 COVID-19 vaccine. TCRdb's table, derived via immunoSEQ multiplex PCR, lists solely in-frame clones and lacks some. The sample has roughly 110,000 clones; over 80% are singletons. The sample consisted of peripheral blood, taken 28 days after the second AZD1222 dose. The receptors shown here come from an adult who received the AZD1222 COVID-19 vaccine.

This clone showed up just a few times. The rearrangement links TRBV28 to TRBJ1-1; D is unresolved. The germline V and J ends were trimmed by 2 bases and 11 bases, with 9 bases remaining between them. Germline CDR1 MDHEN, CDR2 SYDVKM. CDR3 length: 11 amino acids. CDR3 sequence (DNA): TGTGCCAGCAGTTTAGGAAAAATGGCTTTCTTT. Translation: CASSLGKMAFF.

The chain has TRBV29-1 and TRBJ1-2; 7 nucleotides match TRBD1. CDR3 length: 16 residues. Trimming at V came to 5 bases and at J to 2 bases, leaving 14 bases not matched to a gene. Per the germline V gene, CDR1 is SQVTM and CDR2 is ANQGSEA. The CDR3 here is CSVPRTGIARNYGYTF. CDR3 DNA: TGCAGCGTTCCCCGGACAGGAATCGCCCGAAACTATGGCTACACCTTC.

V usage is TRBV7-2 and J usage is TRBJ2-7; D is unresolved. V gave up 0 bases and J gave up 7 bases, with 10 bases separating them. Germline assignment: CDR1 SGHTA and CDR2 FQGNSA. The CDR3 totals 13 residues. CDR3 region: CASSLAVQREQYF. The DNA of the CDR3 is TGTGCCAGCAGCTTAGCGGTACAAAGGGAGCAGTACTTC.

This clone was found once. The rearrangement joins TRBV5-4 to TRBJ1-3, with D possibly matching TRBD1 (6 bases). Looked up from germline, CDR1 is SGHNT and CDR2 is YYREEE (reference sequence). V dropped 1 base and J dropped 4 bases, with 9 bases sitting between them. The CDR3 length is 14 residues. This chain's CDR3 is CASSLWGLGNTIYF. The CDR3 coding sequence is TGTGCCAGCAGCTTGTGGGGGCTCGGAAACACCATATATTTT.

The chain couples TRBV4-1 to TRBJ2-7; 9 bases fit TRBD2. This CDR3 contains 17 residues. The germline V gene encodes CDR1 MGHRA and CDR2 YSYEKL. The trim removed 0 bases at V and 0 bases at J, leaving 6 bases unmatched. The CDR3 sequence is CASSQERSSGASYEQYF. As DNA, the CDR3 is TGCGCCAGCAGCCAAGAGCGGTCTAGCGGGGCCTCCTACGAGCAGTACTTC.